The next 24 T cell receptor beta chains were all read from a single sample in a study of blood T cell repertoires in COVID-19. Clones were read by immunoSEQ multiplex PCR, and TCRdb kept only the in-frame ones, dropping some. The profile shows 250,000 to 350,000 clones, almost 90% of them singletons. The sample was peripheral blood. These receptors all come from a woman in her thirties with COVID-19, enrolled during active disease.

The chain joins TRBV29-1 to TRBJ2-2; 8 bases match TRBD1. V was pared by 7 bases and J by 6 bases, with 13 bases of the junction left unmatched. Germline V gene sequence: CDR1 SQVTM, CDR2 ANQGSEA. The CDR3 runs to 15 residues. The CDR3: CSASTGGWKAGELFF. In nucleotides, the CDR3 is TGCAGCGCTTCCACAGGGGGTTGGAAGGCCGGGGAGCTGTTTTTT.

The chain combines TRBV6-1 with TRBJ1-2, with 8 bases identical to TRBD1. Trimming cost V 2 bases and J 7 bases; bases outside gene matches: 6. The CDR3 consists of 14 residues. The germline V gene has CDR1 MNHNS and CDR2 SASEGT. The CDR3 sequence: CASSERQGALGYTF. The DNA of the CDR3 is TGTGCCAGCAGTGAACGTCAGGGGGCGCTTGGCTACACCTTC.

This clone came up once. The CDR3, as DNA: TGCAGTGCCACAGTAAACTATGGCTACACCTTC. It encodes CSATVNYGYTF. V usage is TRBV20-1 and J usage is TRBJ1-2; no clear D. Germline V lookup: CDR1 DFQATT, CDR2 SNEGSKA (reference sequence). The CDR3 is made up of 11 amino acids. V was pared by 6 bases and J by 2 bases, with 7 bases between.

This clone was seen a few times. Distinct nucleotide sequences in the sample also encode this CDR3. The gene calls are TRBV10-2 and TRBJ1-5; the D is unclear. CDR1 is WSHSY, CDR2 SAAADI, per germline. V was shortened by 2 bases and J by 3 bases, with 8 bases between the two germline ends. The CDR3 runs to 14 residues. The CDR3 DNA sequence: TGCGCCAGCAGTGAGGGGCAGAACAATCAGCCCCAGCATTTT. Translating it yields CASSEGQNNQPQHF.

This clone showed up just a few times. The V gene is TRBV28, the J gene TRBJ2-5; 12 nucleotides agree with TRBD1. The germline V gene has CDR1 MDHEN and CDR2 SYDVKM. V gave up 4 bases and J gave up 5 bases; unmatched junction bases: 8. The CDR3 loop spans 16 amino acids. In DNA, the CDR3 is TGTGCCAGCAGTTGGGGGACAGGGGGCTGGGTGGAGACCCAGTACTTC. Translation gives CASSWGTGGWVETQYF.

This chain uses TRBV28 with TRBJ2-7; maybe TRBD1 (5 bases). Looked up from germline, CDR1 is MDHEN and CDR2 is SYDVKM. The CDR3 extends over 14 amino acids. The chain's CDR3 is CACKQEQVFHEQYF. The CDR3, as DNA: TGTGCTTGCAAACAGGAGCAGGTCTTCCACGAGCAGTACTTC.

This chain connects TRBV28 to TRBJ1-4; TRBD1 aligns across 7 bases. The CDR3 runs 16 residues. The germline V gene encodes CDR1 MDHEN and CDR2 SYDVKM. Losses at the gene ends were 5 bases for V and 5 bases for J; bases not matched to a gene: 11. The CDR3: CASSPDRANWNEKLFF. The CDR3 DNA sequence: TGTGCCAGCAGTCCCGACAGGGCGAATTGGAATGAAAAACTGTTTTTT.

This chain joins TRBV18 and TRBJ1-1; unclear D gene. The CDR3 consists of 12 residues. V was shortened by 3 bases and J by 8 bases, with 10 bases between the two germline ends. Germline V gene data show CDR1 as KGHSH and CDR2 as LQKENI. The CDR3 region is CASSPAGFEAFF. CDR3 DNA sequence: TGTGCCAGCTCACCTGCGGGTTTCGAAGCTTTCTTT.

The J gene is TRBJ1-1, the V gene TRBV19; 7 bases map to TRBD1. The V gene end was trimmed by 7 bases and the J gene end by 4 bases; junction bases not matched to a gene: 9. The CDR3 covers 14 residues. Germline V lookup: CDR1 LNHDA, CDR2 SQIVND (reference sequence). CDR3 amino acids: CASIEGQAGTEAFF. The CDR3 nucleotides read TGTGCCAGTATCGAAGGACAGGCGGGCACTGAAGCTTTCTTT.

The chain couples TRBV28 to TRBJ1-1; D perhaps matches TRBD1 (6 bases). CDR3 size: 14 residues. The V end was cut by 4 bases, the J end by 7 bases, with 16 bases between. Germline V gives CDR1 MDHEN, CDR2 SYDVKM. The CDR3 loop is CASSWTATLDEAFF. CDR3 DNA: TGTGCCAGCAGTTGGACAGCCACTCTAGATGAAGCTTTCTTT.

The rearrangement links TRBV7-2 to TRBJ2-7; the match to TRBD2 covers 11 bases. V lost 1 base, J lost 9 bases, and 8 bases stayed unmatched. The V gene's germline CDR1 is SGHTA and CDR2 FQGNSA. The CDR3 covers 15 residues. CDR3 DNA sequence: TGTGCCAGCAGCTTAGATTTAGCGGGAGGGGTAGGGCAGTACTTC. Translating gives CASSLDLAGGVGQYF.

This clone was detected only once. This chain connects TRBV2 to TRBJ1-4; TRBD1 agrees at 8 bases. Germline-derived CDR1 and CDR2 are SNHLY and FYNNEI. CDR3 size: 14 residues. J gave up 10 bases and V 4 bases, and 8 bases lay outside the gene matches. The CDR3, as DNA: TGTGCCAGCAGTGGGACAGGGATTATCTCAAAACTGTTTTTT. Amino acids: CASSGTGIISKLFF.

The V and J genes are TRBV19 and TRBJ1-2; no reliable D call. V was clipped by 5 bases and J by 3 bases, with 7 bases between them. The CDR3 loop spans 12 amino acids. Germline values: CDR1 LNHDA, CDR2 SQIVND (reference sequence). CDR3 DNA: TGTGCCAGTAGTTCCGGGGACTATGGCTACACCTTC. Its translation is CASSSGDYGYTF.

V usage is TRBV5-1 and J usage is TRBJ2-2; 8 bases fit TRBD2. The CDR3 consists of 16 residues. Losses at the gene ends were 0 bases for V and 5 bases for J; bases not matched to a gene: 6. Germline loops: CDR1 SGHRS, CDR2 YFSETQ. CDR3 bases: TGCGCCAGCAGCTTGGAACTAGCGGATCAGACCGGGGAGCTGTTTTTT. This gives the protein CASSLELADQTGELFF.

V usage is TRBV28 and J usage is TRBJ1-1, with 7 positions matching TRBD1. CDR1 is MDHEN, CDR2 SYDVKM, per germline. The trim removed 5 bases at V and 9 bases at J, leaving 3 bases unmatched. This CDR3 is 11 amino acids long. CDR3 region: CASSNRGKAFF. The CDR3 DNA is TGTGCCAGCAGTAACAGGGGCAAAGCTTTCTTT.

This clone was recorded once. V usage is TRBV28 and J usage is TRBJ2-7; perhaps TRBD2 as D (5 bases). The CDR3 has 16 residues. The V gene's germline CDR1 is MDHEN and CDR2 SYDVKM. V lost 4 bases, J lost 2 bases, and 18 bases lay in between. The chain's CDR3 is CASSSPFRRLTYEQYF. The CDR3, as DNA: TGTGCCAGCAGTTCTCCGTTTAGGAGGCTCACCTACGAGCAGTACTTC.

The chain uses TRBV7-9 and TRBJ1-1; 8 bases align to TRBD1. The CDR3 contains 14 residues. V shed 4 bases, J shed 3 bases, and the junction held 4 bases outside the gene matches. CDR1 and CDR2 from the germline V gene are SEHNR and FQNEAQ (reference sequence). CDR3 protein: CASSWTGRDTEAFF. CDR3 nucleotides: TGTGCCAGCAGCTGGACAGGGAGGGACACTGAAGCTTTCTTT. The full variable domain, rest sourced from reference TRBV7-9 and TRBJ1-1, is DTGVSQNPRHKITKRGQNVTFRCDPISEHNRLYWYRQTLGQGPEFLTYFQNEAQLEKSRLLSDRFSAERPKGSFSTLEIQRTEQGDSAMYLCASSWTGRDTEAFFGQGTRLTVV.

The V call is TRBV18, the J call TRBJ2-1; TRBD2 matches 9 bases. Germline V gene data show CDR1 as KGHSH and CDR2 as LQKENI. CDR3 length equals 17 residues. The V and J ends lost 4 bases and 4 bases, in that order; junction bases with no gene match: 11. The CDR3 here is CASSRGNSGSGYNEQFF. CDR3 DNA sequence: TGTGCCAGCTCACGGGGCAATAGCGGGAGCGGGTACAATGAGCAGTTCTTC. Supplemented by reference TRBV18 and TRBJ2-1, the full variable domain reads NAGVMQNPRHLVRRRGQEARLRCSPMKGHSHVYWYRQLPEEGLKFMVYLQKENIIDESGMPKERFSAEFPKEGPSILRIQQVVRGDSAAYFCASSRGNSGSGYNEQFFGPGTRLTVL.

The rearrangement joins TRBV15 to TRBJ1-4, with D possibly being TRBD1 (6 bases). This CDR3 spans 13 amino acids. Germline CDR1 is LNHNV and CDR2 is YYDKDF (reference sequence). Trimming removed 6 bases from V and 4 bases from J, with 9 bases in between. The CDR3 region is CATSGQSNEKLFF. The CDR3 bases are TGTGCCACCAGTGGACAGAGTAATGAAAAACTGTTTTTT.

The rearrangement uses TRBV6-5 and TRBJ1-5; no clear D gene. Germline V gene lookup returns CDR1 MNHEY and CDR2 SVGAGI. CDR3 size: 10 residues. V was trimmed by 6 bases and J by 6 bases, leaving 3 bases between them. The CDR3 loop reads CASSVQPQHF. The CDR3 region has the DNA TGTGCCAGCAGCGTTCAGCCCCAGCATTTT.

The chain joins TRBV30 to TRBJ1-6, with TRBD1 matching 11 bases. The CDR3 has 12 amino acids. V was clipped by 5 bases and J by 9 bases; unmatched bases: 0. From germline, CDR1 is GTSNPN and CDR2 SVGIG (reference sequence). The CDR3 spells CAWGQGASPLHF. The CDR3 DNA is TGTGCCTGGGGACAGGGGGCTTCACCCCTCCACTTT. The entire variable domain, with the rest obtained from reference TRBV30 and TRBJ1-6, is as follows: SQTIHQWPATLVQPVGSPLSLECTVEGTSNPNLYWYRQAAGRGLQLLFYSVGIGQISSEVPQNLSASRPQDRQFILSSKKLLLSDSGFYLCAWGQGASPLHFGNGTRLTVT.

This rearrangement joins TRBV18 to TRBJ1-3; D is possibly TRBD1 (5 bases). Trimming took off 0 bases at V and 5 bases at J, with 8 bases between the two ends. CDR1 and CDR2 from the germline V gene are KGHSH and LQKENI. The CDR3 has 14 amino acids. The DNA of the CDR3 is TGTGCCAGCTCACCACCGGGGCAGAGAAACACCATATATTTT. This translates into CASSPPGQRNTIYF.

The rearrangement joins TRBV24-1 to TRBJ2-7; D is possibly TRBD1 (6 bases). Trimming took 2 bases from V and 5 from J, leaving 12 bases between them. CDR1 and CDR2 (germline): KGHDR, SFDVKD. The CDR3 totals 14 residues. CDR3 loop: CATSDSATGNEQYF. The DNA of the CDR3 is TGTGCCACCAGTGATTCCGCCACAGGGAACGAGCAGTACTTC.

The chain has TRBV28 and TRBJ1-2; the D is unclear. Between the trimmed V and J ends, which lost 6 bases and 1 base, there was a span of 9 bases. Germline V gives CDR1 MDHEN, CDR2 SYDVKM. This CDR3 has 13 amino acids. The CDR3 region has the DNA TGTGCCAGCAGCCAAACATTTAACTATGGCTACACCTTC. This translates into CASSQTFNYGYTF.